A single sample is the source of the 24 T cell receptor beta chains below, sequenced in a study of human T cells and chemical hapten exposure. One entry per CDR3 protein results from TCRdb running MiXCR on the RACE reads. This sample carries about 85,000 distinct CDR3 sequences, under 14% of them seen once, and the ten largest clones take 1.6%. Noted time point: patch test 2, 6 weeks after DPC sensitization. This sample's treatment: therapeutic diphenylcyclopropenone sensitization with weekly scalp DPC. The starting material was whole blood, obtained in connection with sensitization to the hapten diphenylcyclopropenone (DPC). These receptors came from a man aged 18-30 years with alopecia areata. Some clones in this sample may be carry-over from other donors' samples.

This sequence joins TRBV4-1 and TRBJ2-2; perhaps D is TRBD1 or TRBD2 (7 bases each). The germline V and J ends were trimmed by 4 bases and 5 bases, with 14 bases remaining between them. Germline CDR1 is MGHRA and CDR2 is YSYEKL. The CDR3 length is 15 residues. The CDR3: CASSPREGATGELFF. CDR3 in DNA: TGCGCCAGCAGCCCTAGGGAGGGGGCGACCGGGGAGCTGTTTTTT.

This clonotype showed up many times. The V call is TRBV7-2, the J call TRBJ2-3; D is unresolved. Germline values: CDR1 SGHTA, CDR2 FQGNSA. V dropped 4 bases and J dropped 2 bases, with 13 bases sitting between them. The CDR3 is made up of 15 amino acids. This CDR3 is CASSSSTPSTDTQYF. The CDR3 nucleotides read TGTGCCAGCAGCTCTTCGACACCGTCCACAGATACGCAGTATTTT.

This clonotype appeared many times. This rearrangement joins TRBV20-1 to TRBJ2-5; perhaps TRBD1 as D (6 bases). Germline assignment: CDR1 DFQATT and CDR2 SNEGSKA (reference sequence). The CDR3 is 14 residues long. V lost 1 base to trimming and J lost 3 bases, with 12 bases between them. In DNA, the CDR3 is TGCAGTGCTAGAGGCGAAAAGGGGGAAGAGACCCAGTACTTC. Translation gives CSARGEKGEETQYF.

This clonotype was seen many times. The V gene is TRBV20-1, the J gene TRBJ1-3, with TRBD1 as a possible D gene (5 bases). Germline V lookup: CDR1 DFQATT, CDR2 SNEGSKA (reference sequence). V was clipped by 5 bases and J by 5 bases, with 13 bases between them. This CDR3 spans 13 amino acids. Here the CDR3 DNA reads TGCAGTGCTGGGGACCGCCCGCGAAACACCATATATTTT. This translates into CSAGDRPRNTIYF.

J is TRBJ2-5 and V is TRBV27, with D perhaps matching TRBD2 (6 bases). The CDR3 has 13 residues. The V gene's germline CDR1 is MNHEY and CDR2 SMNVEV (reference sequence). The V and J ends lost 5 bases and 5 bases respectively, with 12 bases between them. CDR3 region: CASSTQEGETQYF. CDR3 nucleotides: TGTGCCAGCAGTACCCAGGAGGGTGAGACCCAGTACTTC.

This clonotype showed up many times. The genes are TRBV7-3 and TRBJ2-3; a weak D match, TRBD2 (5 bases). Trimming removed 4 bases at V and 2 bases at J, with 10 bases between. Germline lookup yields CDR1 SGHTA and CDR2 FQGTGA. CDR3 length equals 14 residues. CDR3 loop: CASSSTEATDTQYF. CDR3 sequence (DNA): TGTGCCAGCAGCTCCACGGAGGCCACAGATACGCAGTATTTT.

The rearrangement joins TRBV7-6 to TRBJ2-3; possibly TRBD2 for D (6 bases). Germline CDR1 and CDR2: SGHVS and FNYEAQ. V shed 1 base and J shed 6 bases, with 11 bases lying between them. This CDR3 has 14 amino acids. Here the CDR3 reads CASSLGLARDTQYF. In DNA, the CDR3 is TGTGCCAGCAGCTTAGGTCTAGCGAGGGATACGCAGTATTTT.

This clonotype occurred many times. The chain joins TRBV7-3 to TRBJ1-6; a weak D match, TRBD1 (6 bases). Germline lookup yields CDR1 SGHTA and CDR2 FQGTGA. This CDR3 contains 16 residues. Trimming took 5 bases from V and 14 from J, leaving 25 bases between them. CDR3 sequence (DNA): TGTGCCAGCAGCCCCAGCGGAACAGGGTCGTATAAGGCCCTCCACTTT. It yields the protein CASSPSGTGSYKALHF.

In the case of this clonotype: A much bigger clone sits one base away, suggesting this may be a read error. V and J are TRBV19 and TRBJ1-1; no firm D call. The CDR3 is 14 amino acids. V was pared by 7 bases and J by 4 bases, with 16 bases between. Germline lookup yields CDR1 LNHDA and CDR2 SQIVND (reference sequence). The DNA of the CDR3 is TGTGCCAGTACCGTAACAAGGGTGATCACTGAAGCTTTCTTT. It specifies CASTVTRVITEAFF. Complete variable domain (other parts from reference TRBV19 and TRBJ1-1): DGGITQSPKYLFRKEGQNVTLSCEQNLNHDAMYWYRQDPGQGLRLIYYSQIVNDFQKGDIAEGYSVSREKKESFPLTVTSAQKNPTAFYLCASTVTRVITEAFFGQGTRLTVV.

This clonotype was counted many times. This chain uses TRBV9 with TRBJ1-1; the D gene is possibly TRBD1 (5 bases). Germline CDR1 and CDR2: SGDLS and YYNGEE. Trimming took 0 bases from V and 11 from J, leaving 14 bases between them. The CDR3 totals 13 residues. CDR3 nucleotide sequence: TGTGCCAGCAGCGTAGCGGGGGACTTGGGTGCTTTCTTT. Protein product: CASSVAGDLGAFF.

This clonotype was counted a few times. V is TRBV6-5 and J is TRBJ2-3; 10 bases match TRBD2. Trimming took 4 bases from V and 8 from J; bases not matched to a gene: 12. The CDR3 spans 16 residues. Germline-derived CDR1 and CDR2 are MNHEY and SVGAGI. The CDR3 DNA reads as TGTGCCAGCAGTTCTCCTGCTAGCGGGGGTACGGGTACGCAGTATTTT. It encodes CASSSPASGGTGTQYF.

This chain connects TRBV4-3 to TRBJ2-2; D remains ambiguous. Germline assignment: CDR1 LGHNA and CDR2 YSLEER. The CDR3 length is 13 residues. V lost 0 bases, J lost 7 bases, and 6 bases lay in between. The CDR3 protein is CASSQETGGELFF. CDR3 in DNA: TGCGCCAGCAGCCAAGAAACCGGCGGGGAGCTGTTTTTT.

The CDR3 here is CASSESGGSNSPLHF. In DNA, the CDR3 is TGCGCCAGCAGTGAGTCGGGGGGTTCGAATTCACCCCTCCACTTT. The rearrangement links TRBV10-1 to TRBJ1-6; possible D gene TRBD1, 5 bases. There are 15 residues in the CDR3. CDR1 and CDR2 from the germline V gene are WNHNN and SYGVQD (reference sequence). The germline V and J ends were trimmed by 0 bases and 7 bases, with 10 bases remaining between them.

Of note for this clonotype: A much larger clone lies a single base off, so this may be a read error. The gene calls are TRBV11-1 and TRBJ2-1; D not resolved. From germline, CDR1 is SGHAT and CDR2 FQDESV (reference sequence). Trimming pared 1 base from V and 6 bases from J, leaving 4 bases between. The CDR3 length is 12 residues. The CDR3 region is CASSLEVNEQFF. The CDR3 bases are TGTGCCAGCAGCTTAGAGGTCAATGAGCAGTTCTTC.

This clonotype was seen many times. J is TRBJ2-7 and V is TRBV11-2; 8 nucleotides match TRBD2. After removal of 0 bases from V and 5 bases from J, the junction contained 9 bases not matched to a gene. The CDR3 is 16 residues long. CDR1 is SGHAT and CDR2 is FQNNGV in the germline V gene. The CDR3, as DNA: TGTGCCAGCAGCTTAGACTCGGCGGGGGGCCAAAACGAGCAGTACTTC. This encodes CASSLDSAGGQNEQYF.

The chain employs TRBV7-2 and TRBJ2-7, with a possible D match to TRBD1 (6 bases). The CDR3 consists of 14 residues. Germline lookup yields CDR1 SGHTA and CDR2 FQGNSA. The V end lost 7 bases, the J end lost 0 bases, and 13 bases lay between the germline ends. For the CDR3, the DNA is TGTGCCAGCACAACAGGGCCCAACTCCTACGAGCAGTACTTC. It yields the protein CASTTGPNSYEQYF.

This clonotype appeared many times. The V call is TRBV4-1, the J call TRBJ1-5; D gene unclear. This CDR3 spans 17 amino acids. Trimming took off 0 bases at V and 3 bases at J, with 15 bases between the two ends. Germline V CDR1 and CDR2: MGHRA, YSYEKL. CDR3 amino acids: CASSQDITRRPNQPQHF. The CDR3 DNA is TGCGCCAGCAGCCAAGATATAACCCGGCGGCCCAATCAGCCCCAGCATTTT.

The sample holds a few counts of this clonotype. The chain carries TRBV6-4 and TRBJ2-1; the match to TRBD1 covers 7 bases. With V trimmed by 3 bases and J by 3 bases, 5 bases remained unmatched. The CDR3 loop spans 15 amino acids. Per the germline V gene, CDR1 is MRHNA and CDR2 is SNTAGT. This chain's CDR3 is CASSERQGDYNEQFF. The CDR3 coding sequence is TGTGCCAGCAGTGAGAGGCAGGGGGACTACAATGAGCAGTTCTTC.

Only a few counts were recorded for this clonotype. The CDR3 reads CASSLLQTDNEQFF. The CDR3 DNA follows: TGTGCCAGCAGTTTACTACAGACCGACAATGAGCAGTTCTTC. The V gene is TRBV28, the J gene TRBJ2-1; D remains ambiguous. Germline V gives CDR1 MDHEN, CDR2 SYDVKM. Trimming took off 2 bases at V and 5 bases at J, with 10 bases between the two ends. CDR3 length: 14 residues.

This clonotype came up many times. This chain uses TRBV7-3 with TRBJ2-5, with D hard to call. The CDR3 covers 13 residues. Germline V gene lookup returns CDR1 SGHTA and CDR2 FQGTGA. The ends were cut back, 3 bases at V and 7 bases at J, with 12 bases in the middle. Here the CDR3 reads CASSFRPLATQYF. The CDR3 DNA is TGTGCCAGCAGCTTCCGACCCCTTGCGACCCAGTACTTC.

The rearrangement links TRBV27 to TRBJ1-6; D uncertain. CDR1 is MNHEY, CDR2 SMNVEV, per germline (reference sequence). This CDR3 is 15 amino acids long. Trimming removed 2 bases at V and 11 bases at J, with 16 bases between. CDR3 in DNA: TGTGCCAGCAGTTTAGGGCTGCCGGCCTCCGCACCCCTCCACTTT. This encodes CASSLGLPASAPLHF.

This clonotype was observed a handful of times. The chain employs TRBV12-3 or TRBV12-4 and TRBJ1-2; 8 bases are a match to TRBD1. The CDR3 consists of 18 residues. Germline trimming cut 3 bases from V and 0 bases from J; bases unmatched to any gene: 12. The CDR3 protein is CASSFYSRTGSSNYGYTF. In DNA, the CDR3 is TGTGCCAGCAGTTTTTATTCTCGGACAGGGAGCTCTAACTATGGCTACACCTTC.

J is TRBJ2-1 and V is TRBV19; D not certain. The CDR3 extends over 15 amino acids. V lost 3 bases and J 0 bases, leaving 9 bases between the germline ends. Germline loops: CDR1 LNHDA, CDR2 SQIVND (reference sequence). DNA of the CDR3: TGTGCCAGTAGTATCGAGCTAGTCTCCTACAATGAGCAGTTCTTC. This sequence encodes CASSIELVSYNEQFF.

In its sample, this clonotype was seen many times. The J gene is TRBJ2-7, the V gene TRBV29-1; a possible D gene is TRBD2 (7 bases). The germline V gene has CDR1 SQVTM and CDR2 ANQGSEA. Trimming removed 7 bases from V and 5 bases from J, with 21 bases in between. The CDR3 runs 14 residues. In DNA, the CDR3 is TGCAGCGGTTACGGCGGGGGCCCAAACCACGAGCAGTACTTC. This sequence encodes CSGYGGGPNHEQYF.